The rows below give T cell receptor beta chains drawn from one sample of a study of post-analysis software for immune sequencing data. MiXCR was run by TCRdb on the PCR reads, yielding one entry per CDR3 protein. The top ten clones hold approximately 4.3% of a sample with 800,000 to 950,000 distinct CDR3 sequences, about 53% of them seen once. The sequenced material came from blood. The receptors were gathered from a girl aged 10-17 years with multiple sclerosis. Both conserved end residues are part of each CDR3. A D gene is named only where the DNA matches it firmly. Expanded clones get a size class; other rows say once, few or many, or leave the size out.

TRBV7-3	NA	TRBJ2-4	NA	CASSNSAGPGAKNIQYF	TGTGCCAGCAGCAACTCGGCGGGGCCAGGGGCCAAAAACATTCAGTACTTC
TRBV12-3/TRBV12-4	NA	TRBJ1-6	TRBD1	CASSWTGVRSPLHF	TGTGCCAGCAGTTGGACAGGGGTCCGCTCACCCCTCCACTTT
TRBV24-1	NA	TRBJ2-1	NA	CATGGGHNEQFF	TGTGCCACCGGTGGAGGGCACAATGAGCAGTTCTTC
TRBV27	few	TRBJ2-7	TRBD2	CASSLLAGGLSYEQYF	TGTGCCAGCAGTCTCCTAGCGGGGGGGCTTTCTTACGAGCAGTACTTC
TRBV6-6	NA	TRBJ2-5	NA	CASRAEGELQETQYF	TGTGCCAGCCGAGCGGAGGGGGAACTTCAAGAGACCCAGTACTTC
TRBV29-1	few	TRBJ2-7	TRBD2	CSVEDRKAGLYEQYF	TGCAGCGTTGAAGATCGGAAAGCGGGACTCTACGAGCAGTACTTC
TRBV9	NA	TRBJ1-1	NA	CASSVVFATEAFF	TGTGCCAGCAGCGTAGTTTTCGCCACTGAAGCTTTCTTT
TRBV7-9	few	TRBJ2-5	NA	CASSLAGGQKETQYF	TGTGCCAGCAGCTTAGCGGGGGGACAGAAAGAGACCCAGTACTTC
TRBV20-1	once	TRBJ2-5	NA	CSALNRDGETQYF	TGCAGTGCCCTGAACCGGGATGGAGAGACCCAGTACTTC
TRBV5-1	many	TRBJ1-1	NA	CASSLEGPNTEAFF	TGCGCCAGCAGCTTGGAGGGCCCCAACACTGAAGCTTTCTTT
TRBV14	NA	TRBJ2-1	NA	CASSILRVGDEQFF	TGTGCCAGCAGCATCCTTAGGGTCGGTGATGAGCAGTTCTTC
TRBV20-1	few	TRBJ2-5	TRBD2	CSAAPYAGGSIQETQYF	TGCAGTGCAGCCCCTTACGCGGGGGGTTCTATCCAAGAGACCCAGTACTTC
TRBV7-3	NA	TRBJ2-3	NA	CASSRDSYNTQYF	TGTGCCAGCAGCCGTGACTCCTATAATACGCAGTATTTT
TRBV7-8	few	TRBJ2-3	NA	CASKISRGRTRTDTQYF	TGTGCCAGCAAGATCTCTCGGGGGAGGACTCGAACAGATACGCAGTATTTT
TRBV20-1	NA	TRBJ2-3	NA	CSAQLPPVRRPADTQYF	TGCAGTGCCCAACTCCCTCCGGTCCGAAGACCAGCAGATACGCAGTATTTT
TRBV12-3/TRBV12-4	NA	TRBJ2-7	NA	CASSFSDRLGEQYF	TGTGCCAGCAGTTTCTCTGACAGGCTCGGGGAGCAGTACTTC
TRBV5-1	NA	TRBJ2-1	TRBD2	CASSFSGGGGYNEQFF	TGCGCCAGCAGCTTCTCCGGGGGGGGAGGCTACAATGAGCAGTTCTTC
TRBV12-5	few	TRBJ1-5	TRBD1	CASGLVQIQGAPYGQPQHF	TGTGCTAGTGGTTTGGTACAAATACAGGGGGCGCCTTATGGTCAGCCCCAGCATTTT
TRBV5-1	NA	TRBJ2-5	TRBD1	CASSLDRIPTQETQYF	TGCGCCAGCAGCCTGGACAGGATCCCAACACAGGAGACCCAGTACTTC
TRBV6-6	NA	TRBJ2-7	TRBD1	CASKKAVGQGPYEQYF	TGTGCCAGCAAGAAAGCGGTAGGACAGGGGCCCTACGAGCAGTACTTC
TRBV6-6	once	TRBJ1-5	NA	CATTQGVNQPQHF	TGTGCCACTACCCAGGGCGTCAATCAGCCCCAGCATTTT
TRBV7-8	NA	TRBJ2-3	TRBD1	CASSRGQDTDTQYF	TGTGCCAGCAGCCGTGGACAGGACACAGATACGCAGTATTTT
TRBV12-3/TRBV12-4	once	TRBJ2-7	NA	CASSLGTQGTTEQYF	TGTGCCAGCAGTTTAGGAACGCAGGGGACTACCGAGCAGTACTTC
TRBV27	few	TRBJ1-2	NA	CASSLSGGVGYTF	TGTGCCAGCAGTTTATCGGGTGGGGTTGGCTACACCTTC
TRBV5-1	NA	TRBJ2-3	NA	CASSRGPVDTQYF	TGCGCCAGCAGCCGGGGACCTGTGGATACGCAGTATTTT
TRBV20-1	NA	TRBJ2-3	NA	CSARTGVADTQYF	TGCAGTGCTAGAACGGGAGTGGCAGATACGCAGTATTTT
TRBV5-1	NA	TRBJ2-7	NA	CASSSWSSGEQYF	TGCGCCAGCAGCTCTTGGTCGAGTGGCGAGCAGTACTTC
TRBV6-6	few	TRBJ2-1	NA	CASSSKASSYNEQFF	TGTGCCAGCAGTTCGAAAGCTAGCTCCTACAATGAGCAGTTCTTC
TRBV6-5	NA	TRBJ2-3	NA	CASTRGATQYF	TGTGCCAGCACTCGGGGCGCCACGCAGTATTTT
TRBV12-3/TRBV12-4	NA	TRBJ2-7	TRBD2	CASSPSRLAEYEQYF	TGTGCCAGCAGTCCCTCCCGACTAGCGGAGTACGAGCAGTACTTC
TRBV2	NA	TRBJ2-1	TRBD2	CATNLAGGYNEQFF	TGTGCCACCAATTTGGCGGGAGGGTACAATGAGCAGTTCTTC
TRBV5-5	once	TRBJ2-7	NA	CASSPPWGNAYEQYF	TGTGCCAGCAGCCCGCCGTGGGGCAATGCCTACGAGCAGTACTTC
TRBV6-4	NA	TRBJ2-1	TRBD1	CASRLTGANNEQFF	TGTGCCAGCAGGCTTACAGGGGCTAACAATGAGCAGTTCTTC
TRBV6-5	NA	TRBJ2-5	NA	CASSYSRTTTETQYF	TGTGCCAGCAGTTACTCGAGGACTACCACGGAGACCCAGTACTTC
TRBV6-2/TRBV6-3	NA	TRBJ2-3	NA	CASRRSRLVVITDTQYF	TGTGCCAGCAGGAGGAGCAGACTAGTCGTCATCACAGATACGCAGTATTTT
TRBV29-1	NA	TRBJ2-7	NA	CSVGGDSGYKQYF	TGCAGCGTTGGGGGGGACAGTGGGTACAAGCAGTACTTC
TRBV20-1	few	TRBJ2-7	TRBD1	CSALGTGNEQYF	TGCAGTGCTCTGGGGACAGGGAACGAGCAGTACTTC
TRBV7-8	few	TRBJ2-1	NA	CASSFFGQYNEQFF	TGTGCCAGCAGCTTTTTTGGACAGTACAATGAGCAGTTCTTC